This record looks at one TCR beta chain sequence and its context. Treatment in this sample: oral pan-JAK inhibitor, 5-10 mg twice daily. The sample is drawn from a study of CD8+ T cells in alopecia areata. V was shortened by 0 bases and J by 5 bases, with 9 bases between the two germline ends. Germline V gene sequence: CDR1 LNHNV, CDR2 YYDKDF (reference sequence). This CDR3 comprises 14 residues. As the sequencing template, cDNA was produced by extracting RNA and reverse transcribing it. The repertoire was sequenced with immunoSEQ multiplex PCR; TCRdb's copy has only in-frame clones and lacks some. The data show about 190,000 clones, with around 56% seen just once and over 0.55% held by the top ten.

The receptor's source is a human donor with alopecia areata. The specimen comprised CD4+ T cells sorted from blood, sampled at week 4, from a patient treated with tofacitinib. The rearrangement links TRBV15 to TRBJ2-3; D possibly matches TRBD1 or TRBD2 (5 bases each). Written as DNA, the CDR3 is TGTGCCACCAGCAGAGAAAGGGGAGTAGATACGCAGTATTTT. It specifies CATSRERGVDTQYF.